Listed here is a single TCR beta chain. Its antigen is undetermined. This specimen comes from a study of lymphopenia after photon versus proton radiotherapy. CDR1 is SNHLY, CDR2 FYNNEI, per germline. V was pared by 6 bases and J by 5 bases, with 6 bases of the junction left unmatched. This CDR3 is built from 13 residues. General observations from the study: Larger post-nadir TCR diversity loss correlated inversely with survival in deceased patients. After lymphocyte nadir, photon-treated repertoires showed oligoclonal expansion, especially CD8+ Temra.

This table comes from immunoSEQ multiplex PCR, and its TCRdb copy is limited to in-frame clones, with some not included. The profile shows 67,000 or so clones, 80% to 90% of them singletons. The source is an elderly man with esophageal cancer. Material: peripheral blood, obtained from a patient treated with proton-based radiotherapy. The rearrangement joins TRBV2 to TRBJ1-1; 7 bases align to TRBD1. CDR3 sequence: CASSYRTGTEAFF. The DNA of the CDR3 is TGTGCCAGCAGCTACAGGACAGGAACTGAAGCTTTCTTT.